The following is a TCR beta chain sequence with its context. The target antigen is unknown. Here immunoSEQ multiplex PCR was the method, and the copy in TCRdb shows in-frame clones only, minus some. Of 400,000 to 600,000 clones in the sample, about 96% were seen once. The data derive from a study of shared clonotypes between healthy human individuals. About the study: Per donor, CD8 memory used one plate, CD8 naive used two, CD4 memory used three and CD4 naive used three.

Adult Caucasians living in Nashville, Tennessee made up all of the donors. CDR3 size: 16 residues. Findings and limits, study-wide: Naive subsets generally had larger estimated richness than memory subsets.

The sample comprised naive CD4+ T cells sorted from blood. The subset was: CD45RA+ positively selected. This chain uses TRBV12-2 with TRBJ2-5. TRBV12-2 is given as a pseudogene. The clonotype originates from a woman aged 25 to 39 in good health. The CDR3 protein is CASRLRYRGRGETQYF. DNA for the CDR3: TGTGCAAGTCGCTTAAGGTACCGGGGGCGCGGAGAGACCCAGTACTTC.